Listed below are T cell receptor beta chains from one sample, sequenced in a study of blood T cells in healthy people across ages. TCRdb itself ran the 5' RACE reads through MiXCR, one entry per CDR3 protein. The sample records about 640,000 distinct CDR3 sequences, around 43% being singletons. The sample comprised blood. All receptors derive from a man older than 75 in good health. CDR3s include the opening cysteine and the closing phenylalanine or tryptophan.

TRBV28,18,CASSLQGRGLYSTDTQYF
TRBV20-1,14,CSAAQGASNQPQHF
TRBV12-3/TRBV12-4,14,CASSFGTGAHEQYF
TRBV18,15,CASSLRGTNTGELFF
TRBV7-9,14,CASSLGGDNRPQHF
TRBV20-1,12,CSARVDPGTQYF
TRBV14,18,CASSQVAGGRLRLNGYTF
TRBV6-2/TRBV6-3,15,CASSYQRKGTDTQYF
TRBV6-2/TRBV6-3,14,CASSYLGGGTEAFF
TRBV7-9,15,CASSRTGQEGYGYTF
TRBV10-3,18,CAISESGTSPRVDNEQYF
TRBV18,13,CASSDGAVDEQYF
TRBV18,15,CASSPPDGTPHGYTF
TRBV6-2/TRBV6-3,13,CASTQRASGAQYF
TRBV3-1,18,CASSHGESSGRAGETQYF
TRBV9,15,CASSVARQGGGELFF
TRBV7-2,18,CASSPSITGSNSEYEQYF
TRBV20-1,15,CSASRGGASYNEQFF
TRBV29-1,13,CSAEGGRQNEQYF
TRBV6-5,14,CASSQSQAYQPQHF
TRBV9,15,CASSAPTGAQETQYF
TRBV7-2,13,CASSLGRLTEAFF
TRBV21-1,14,CASSKVKSRDEQYF
TRBV6-2/TRBV6-3,13,CASTETPNNEQYF
TRBV7-9,14,CASSLSQATGTQYF
TRBV20-1,15,CSARDSQSGANVLTF
TRBV2,15,CASSPDRWAKNIQYF
TRBV11-2,16,CASSLEVASGNYEQYF
TRBV27,17,CASSFLTGVGNTGELFF
TRBV6-2/TRBV6-3,14,CASRTDPSATEAFF
TRBV7-2,16,CASSLGRNGGVYGYTF
TRBV4-3,15,CASSQRWGSGYEQYF
TRBV7-3,13,CASSLTVMSTKYF
TRBV5-1,13,CATGQGSTDTQYF
TRBV7-2,15,CASSSLTTFSYEQYF
TRBV6-6,15,CASSYSARGTGEQYF
TRBV7-2,13,CASSNNRLDTQYF
TRBV18,15,CASSHPGTPHNEQFF
TRBV7-2,12,CASSVIADTQYF
TRBV5-1,13,CASSPGPGQEAFF